A selection of T cell receptor beta chains follows, all from one sample in a study of shared T cell receptors in the human thymus. Sequenced by immunoSEQ multiplex PCR; TCRdb stores in-frame clones only, minus some. The repertoire holds roughly 500,000 clones, with more than 75% as singletons. These data also formed part of another study, on human thymus T cells.

The sequencing input was thymocytes. The receptors come from a boy younger than two with a congenital heart defect. Both conserved end residues are part of each CDR3. The order of the fields is D gene, clone size, V gene, J gene, CDR3 protein, CDR3 DNA. The D gene is left open where the match is weak. Expanded clones are given a class, and other clones once, few, many or no size at all.

-	-	TRBV7-3	TRBJ2-1	CASSLKLASSNEQFF	TGTGCCAGCAGCTTAAAGCTAGCGAGTTCCAATGAGCAGTTCTTC
-	few	TRBV12-5	TRBJ1-2	CASGSPDRPPFYGYTF	TGTGCTAGTGGTTCTCCCGACAGGCCCCCCTTCTATGGCTACACCTTC
TRBD2	-	TRBV6-6	TRBJ2-5	CASSYAGVQETQYF	TGTGCCAGCAGTTACGCGGGAGTTCAGGAGACCCAGTACTTC
-	-	TRBV27	TRBJ2-4	CASSGLAKNIQYF	TGTGCCAGCAGTGGACTAGCCAAAAACATTCAGTACTTC
-	-	TRBV29-1	TRBJ1-1	CSVESRGNTEAFF	TGCAGCGTTGAGTCTAGGGGGAACACTGAAGCTTTCTTT
TRBD1	-	TRBV25-1	TRBJ2-7	CASSELKGATYEQYF	TGTGCCAGCAGTGAATTGAAGGGGGCGACCTACGAGCAGTACTTC
TRBD1	once	TRBV29-1	TRBJ2-6	CSVVGQSSSGANVLTF	TGCAGCGTTGTGGGACAGTCAAGCTCTGGGGCCAACGTCCTGACTTTC
TRBD1	once	TRBV2	TRBJ1-5	CASSDGQGPINQPQHF	TGTGCCAGCAGTGATGGACAGGGTCCCATCAATCAGCCCCAGCATTTT
-	-	TRBV9	TRBJ1-1	CASSVGGDLVTEAFF	TGTGCCAGCAGCGTTGGAGGGGACCTGGTCACTGAAGCTTTCTTT
TRBD2	-	TRBV4-2	TRBJ2-7	CASSHLYRREAYEQYF	TGTGCCAGCAGCCACCTCTATAGGCGGGAGGCGTACGAGCAGTACTTC
-	once	TRBV6-4	TRBJ2-3	CASSDGAGAPTDTQYF	TGTGCCAGCAGTGACGGGGCGGGGGCCCCCACAGATACGCAGTATTTT
TRBD1	-	TRBV6-5	TRBJ1-1	CASRPKQGGYTEAFF	TGTGCCAGCAGGCCCAAACAGGGGGGGTACACTGAAGCTTTCTTT
-	-	TRBV25-1	TRBJ1-4	CASSDAQGREEKLFF	TGTGCCAGCAGTGACGCCCAGGGGAGGGAGGAAAAACTGTTTTTT
-	-	TRBV4-2	TRBJ2-7	CASSRITDSSEQYF	TGTGCCAGCAGCCGAATTACGGACAGTAGCGAGCAGTACTTC
-	-	TRBV14	TRBJ1-4	CASTARGSEKLFF	TGTGCCAGCACCGCTCGAGGGAGTGAAAAACTGTTTTTT
-	-	TRBV27	TRBJ2-4	CASSLSSPRDIQYF	TGTGCCAGCAGTTTATCGAGTCCCCGGGACATTCAGTACTTC
-	-	TRBV6-6	TRBJ2-1	CASSDRYEQFF	TGTGCCAGCAGCGACAGATATGAGCAGTTCTTC
-	-	TRBV6-1	TRBJ2-5	CASSEDTPPFHPYQETQYF	TGTGCCAGCAGTGAAGACACCCCTCCTTTCCACCCGTACCAAGAGACCCAGTACTTC